One sample yielded the 26 T cell receptor beta chains listed below, sequenced in a study of identical twins. TCRdb recomputed calls from the 5' RACE reads with MiXCR, one row per CDR3 protein. The table lists about 520,000 distinct CDR3 sequences, 22% of them singletons. The same sample was also used in a study of T cells expressing NK-cell markers.

The material sequenced was CD4+ T cells sorted from blood. The receptors shown here come from a woman aged 18-29 years in good health.

The chain recombines TRBV11-3 with TRBJ2-5, with D possibly TRBD2 on 5 matching bases. This CDR3 comprises 16 residues. V was pared by 3 bases and J by 2 bases, with 16 bases between. Germline CDR1 is SGHNT and CDR2 is YENEEA. The chain's CDR3 is CASSFPGSTWQETQYF. The CDR3 nucleotides are TGTGCCAGCAGCTTCCCGGGGAGCACCTGGCAAGAGACCCAGTACTTC.

This clonotype was observed a handful of times. Here the CDR3 reads CASSQLSGGHEQFF. The CDR3 DNA sequence: TGTGCCAGCAGCCAACTTTCCGGCGGCCATGAGCAGTTCTTC. The chain combines TRBV3-1 with TRBJ2-1; no reliable D call. The CDR3 sequence is 14 residues long. The V end was cut by 2 bases, the J end by 8 bases, with 13 bases between. CDR1 LGHDT and CDR2 YNNKEL come from the germline V gene (reference sequence).

This clonotype was recorded once. This chain connects TRBV18 to TRBJ2-7, with D tentatively TRBD1 or TRBD2 (5 bases each). Germline-derived CDR1 and CDR2 are KGHSH and LQKENI. This CDR3 spans 13 amino acids. The V end was cut by 2 bases, the J end by 6 bases, with 11 bases between. CDR3 sequence (DNA): TGTGCCAGCTCACCATTGAGGGGAAGCGAGCAGTACTTC. Encoded protein: CASSPLRGSEQYF.

The chain links TRBV10-3 to TRBJ2-5; weak D call: TRBD1 (5 bases). V lost 10 bases, J lost 2 bases, and 23 bases lay in between. This CDR3 is built from 16 residues. Per the germline V gene, CDR1 is ENHRY and CDR2 is SYGVKD. Written as DNA, the CDR3 is TGTGCCAGACGATCTCGCAGGGTGCACGGGCAAGAGACCCAGTACTTC. Amino acids: CARRSRRVHGQETQYF.

This clonotype was seen just once. V is TRBV5-1 and J is TRBJ2-7; TRBD1 matches 7 bases. The CDR3 contains 15 residues. From germline, CDR1 is SGHRS and CDR2 YFSETQ. V lost 0 bases, J lost 3 bases, and 6 bases stayed unmatched. CDR3 protein: CASSLASGGIYEQYF. The CDR3 DNA reads TGCGCCAGCAGCTTGGCCTCAGGGGGTATCTACGAGCAGTACTTC. The full variable domain, its missing parts supplied by reference TRBV5-1 and TRBJ2-7, is KAGVTQTPRYLIKTRGQQVTLSCSPISGHRSVSWYQQTPGQGLQFLFEYFSETQRNKGNFPGRFSGRQFSNSRSEMNVSTLELGDSALYLCASSLASGGIYEQYFGPGTRLTVT.

The chain is built from TRBV5-1 and TRBJ1-1, with D tentatively TRBD1 (6 bases). Between the trimmed V and J ends, which lost 3 bases and 5 bases, there was a span of 17 bases. CDR1 is SGHRS and CDR2 is YFSETQ in the germline V gene. The CDR3 has 15 residues. The CDR3 protein is CASSSTSQGSTEAFF. The CDR3 nucleotides read TGCGCCAGCAGCTCGACCTCACAGGGAAGTACTGAAGCTTTCTTT.

The V and J genes are TRBV7-2 and TRBJ2-7, with TRBD1 identical over 8 bases. Trimming cost V 5 bases and J 2 bases; bases outside gene matches: 5. From germline, CDR1 is SGHTA and CDR2 FQGNSA. The CDR3 sequence is 14 residues long. CDR3 sequence: CASSVQGGPYEQYF. The DNA for the CDR3 is TGTGCCAGCAGCGTACAGGGGGGACCCTACGAGCAGTACTTC.

This clonotype was counted a single time. This chain uses TRBV18 with TRBJ2-7; D possibly corresponds to TRBD1 (5 bases). The germline V and J ends were trimmed by 6 bases and 0 bases, with 18 bases remaining between them. From germline, CDR1 is KGHSH and CDR2 LQKENI. The CDR3 has 16 amino acids. The CDR3 reads CASSPTGGSYSYEQYF. As DNA, the CDR3 is TGTGCCAGCTCGCCCACAGGTGGTTCATACTCCTACGAGCAGTACTTC.

The V and J genes are TRBV29-1 and TRBJ2-1, with a tentative D call TRBD1 (6 bases). Germline CDR1 and CDR2: SQVTM and ANQGSEA. This CDR3 is 13 amino acids long. The V end lost 8 bases, the J end lost 8 bases, and 19 bases lay between the germline ends. CDR3 coding DNA: TGCAGCACTCGAGGCCAGGGGAAGGATGAGCAGTTCTTC. Translating it yields CSTRGQGKDEQFF.

This clonotype was detected a few times. The rearrangement links TRBV15 to TRBJ2-1; unclear D gene. Germline CDR1 reads LNHNV; CDR2 reads YYDKDF (reference sequence). Between the trimmed V and J ends, which lost 1 base and 2 bases, there was a span of 12 bases. The CDR3 is 16 residues long. The CDR3, as DNA: TGTGCCACCAGCAGAGCTCAGGCGGAACCCTACAATGAGCAGTTCTTC. Amino acid sequence: CATSRAQAEPYNEQFF.

V gene TRBV6-5 combines with J gene TRBJ1-1; maybe TRBD1 (5 bases). CDR1 MNHEY and CDR2 SVGAGI come from the germline V gene. Deletions cut 0 bases from V and 7 bases from J, with 9 bases between. This CDR3 region has 13 residues. The CDR3 region is CASSYSGGLEAFF. CDR3 sequence (DNA): TGTGCCAGCAGTTACTCTGGGGGACTTGAAGCTTTCTTT.

This clonotype has only a few counts. The chain couples TRBV20-1 to TRBJ2-2, with D unclear. Germline CDR1 is DFQATT and CDR2 is SNEGSKA (reference sequence). The CDR3 loop spans 16 amino acids. V lost 0 bases, J lost 1 base, and 12 bases lay in between. The DNA of the CDR3 is TGCAGTGCTAGAGATTTAACGGTAAAGAACACCGGGGAGCTGTTTTTT. Translated, it gives CSARDLTVKNTGELFF.

This clonotype has just a few counts. The genes are TRBV6-1 and TRBJ2-7; D might be TRBD1 (6 bases). From germline, CDR1 is MNHNS and CDR2 SASEGT. The V end lost 6 bases, the J end lost 2 bases, and 17 bases lay between the germline ends. The CDR3 loop spans 15 amino acids. The CDR3 region is CASRLQGKRAYEQYF. Here the CDR3 DNA reads TGTGCCAGCAGACTCCAGGGGAAAAGGGCCTACGAGCAGTACTTC.

The chain has TRBV7-9 and TRBJ1-2, with no clear D. V was trimmed by 2 bases and J by 8 bases, leaving 12 bases between them. Germline V CDR1 and CDR2: SEHNR, FQNEAQ (reference sequence). The CDR3 totals 13 residues. The CDR3: CASSLIRERGYTF. In nucleotides, the CDR3 is TGTGCCAGCAGCTTAATACGGGAGAGGGGCTACACCTTC.

The chain combines TRBV7-2 with TRBJ1-4; TRBD1 agrees at 7 bases. The CDR3 consists of 15 residues. Germline V lookup: CDR1 SGHTA, CDR2 FQGNSA. V shed 5 bases, J shed 6 bases, and the junction held 9 bases outside the gene matches. As DNA, the CDR3 is TGTGCCAGCAGCCCGCAGGGGGGGCGGTATGAAAAACTGTTTTTT. Translating gives CASSPQGGRYEKLFF.

This clonotype was detected only a few times. V usage is TRBV29-1 and J usage is TRBJ2-7; D not resolved. The CDR3 sequence is 14 residues long. The germline CDR1 and CDR2 sequences are SQVTM and ANQGSEA. V dropped 6 bases and J dropped 0 bases, with 15 bases sitting between them. Written as DNA, the CDR3 is TGCAGCGTGCAAAAGGCCTTTTTCTCCTACGAGCAGTACTTC. Encoded protein: CSVQKAFFSYEQYF.

In DNA, the CDR3 is TGTGCCAGCAGCGCGACGGGATATCGCAATCAGCCCCAGCATTTT. It translates to CASSATGYRNQPQHF. The J gene is TRBJ1-5, the V gene TRBV7-8; D is uncertain. The CDR3 totals 15 residues. Germline CDR1 and CDR2: SGHVS and FQNEAQ. V was shortened by 5 bases and J by 2 bases, with 13 bases between the two germline ends.

This clonotype appeared a few times. This rearrangement joins TRBV15 to TRBJ2-7, with TRBD1 as a possible D gene (5 bases). Germline values: CDR1 LNHNV, CDR2 YYDKDF (reference sequence). This CDR3 comprises 14 residues. The V gene lost 0 bases and the J gene lost 4 bases, with 10 bases spanning the gap. The CDR3 region has the DNA TGTGCCACCAGCAGAGACAGGGTAGGGTACGAGCAGTACTTC. It yields the protein CATSRDRVGYEQYF.

The rearrangement links TRBV7-2 to TRBJ2-3; 7 nucleotides agree with TRBD2. V dropped 5 bases and J dropped 5; count of bases not matched to a gene: 10. This CDR3 has 15 amino acids. The V gene's germline CDR1 is SGHTA and CDR2 FQGNSA. DNA of the CDR3: TGTGCCAGCAGCCCCCGGACTAGAATGGGAGATACGCAGTATTTT. It is translated as CASSPRTRMGDTQYF.

The chain couples TRBV20-1 to TRBJ1-2; no firm D call. Trimming pared 0 bases from V and 3 bases from J, leaving 8 bases between. This CDR3 is built from 13 residues. Germline CDR1 and CDR2: DFQATT and SNEGSKA (reference sequence). CDR3 in amino acids: CSAREGRDYGYTF. In DNA form, the CDR3 reads TGCAGTGCTAGAGAGGGGAGAGACTATGGCTACACCTTC.

This clonotype occurred a few times. The chain uses TRBV5-8 and TRBJ2-1; 12 bases map to TRBD1. CDR1 and CDR2 from the germline V gene are SGHTS and YDEGEE. V was clipped by 4 bases and J by 8 bases; unmatched bases: 7. This CDR3 is 15 amino acids long. The CDR3 is CASSLWGTGGYEQFF. The CDR3 DNA sequence: TGTGCCAGCAGCCTGTGGGGGACAGGGGGCTATGAGCAGTTCTTC.

This clonotype was counted only a few times. The rearrangement joins TRBV12-3 or TRBV12-4 to TRBJ2-3, with D tentatively TRBD2 (6 bases). The V end was cut by 7 bases, the J end by 4 bases, with 18 bases between. This CDR3 has 15 amino acids. The CDR3 sequence is CASTTRELGPDTQYF. The DNA for the CDR3 is TGTGCCAGCACCACCCGGGAGCTAGGGCCAGATACGCAGTATTTT.

This clonotype was found once. The chain uses TRBV7-6 and TRBJ2-3; D gene ambiguous. Germline V gene lookup returns CDR1 SGHVS and CDR2 FNYEAQ. Deletions cut 3 bases from V and 6 bases from J, with 7 bases between. The CDR3 has 12 residues. Here the CDR3 DNA reads TGTGCCAGCAGCTTTATATATGATACGCAGTATTTT. Translation: CASSFIYDTQYF.

This clonotype was found a few times. The chain links TRBV21-1 to TRBJ2-7; no DNA check was done on the table's D call, TRBD2. TRBV21-1 is a pseudogene segment. This CDR3 is built from 14 residues. CDR3 loop: CASAPKGPNYEQYF. DNA for the CDR3: TGTGCCAGCGCCCCAAAGGGCCCGAACTACGAGCAGTACTTC.

V usage is TRBV28 and J usage is TRBJ2-7; D gene ambiguous. With 5 bases removed from V and 4 bases from J, the gap between germline ends came to 9 bases. Germline assignment: CDR1 MDHEN and CDR2 SYDVKM. The CDR3 consists of 12 residues. The CDR3 here is CASSQPSYEQYF. The DNA for the CDR3 is TGTGCCAGCAGTCAACCCTCATACGAGCAGTACTTC.

This clonotype was detected a few times. The junction and the germline gene differ at one end; a read error may be behind it. The chain carries TRBV7-8 and TRBJ2-2; 10 bases line up with TRBD2. The CDR3 contains 17 residues. The germline CDR1 and CDR2 sequences are SGHVS and FQNEAQ. The CDR3 bases are TGTGCCAGCAGCCTAGCGGGGGCGTTTGCCAGCACCGGGGAGCAGTTTTTT. It is translated as CASSLAGAFASTGEQFF.